Given below is one T cell receptor (beta chain) in context. The antigen remains undetermined. This sample is part of a study of Ad26.COV2.S vaccination and SARS-CoV-2 variants. Study as a whole: The trial was COV1001 and the donor's arm was Ad26.COV2.S. Study-wide points: CD8+ and CD4+ T cells specific for spike reportedly responded with substantial breadth after vaccination. Breadth of non-spike TCRs did not differ between vaccinees and placebo recipients.

Treatment given: over 15 received Ad26.COV2.S at low or high dose, single or two shots; 5 received placebo; per-sample allocation not given. Sampling occurred on day 63 after the first vaccine or placebo injection. What was given as vaccine was an Ad26 vector encoding Wuhan-strain SARS-CoV-2 spike. Libraries were prepared by immunoSEQ multiplex PCR; TCRdb keeps only in-frame clonotypes and omits some of them. Here the sample spans about 350,000 clones, more than 75% being singletons. The CDR3 totals 17 residues. Per germline, CDR1 DFQATT and CDR2 SNEGSKA (reference sequence). The J segment lost 0 bases and the V segment lost 3 bases, leaving 12 bases of the junction unmatched.

The material sequenced was peripheral blood, taken in a trial of Ad26.COV2.S vaccine versus placebo. The J gene is TRBJ2-7, the V gene TRBV20-1; 9 bases align to TRBD2. The sequence derives from a person aged 18-60 years who received the Ad26.COV2.S COVID-19 vaccine or a placebo. CDR3 nucleotide sequence: TGCAGTGCTAGTATCAGCGGGGGGCGCTCCAGCTCCTACGAGCAGTACTTC. Its translation: CSASISGGRSSSYEQYF.